This section outlines one T cell receptor (beta chain) sequence together with its context. Other DNA sequences in the same sample also yield this CDR3. V lost 8 bases to trimming and J lost 3 bases, with 11 bases between them. The germline V gene has CDR1 MGHDK and CDR2 SYGVNS. The CDR3 runs 13 residues. This entry belongs to a study of shared clonotypes between healthy human individuals. The overall study: Per-donor plates numbered three CD4 naive, three CD4 memory, two CD8 naive and one CD8 memory.

Several immunoSEQ plates held equal portions of the genomic DNA taken from each subset. Profiling relied on immunoSEQ multiplex PCR, and the TCRdb table lists in-frame clones only, not all of them. The sample has 90,000 to 150,000 clones; around 68% are singletons. This clonotype was sampled from a woman in her twenties or thirties in good health. The sequencing sample was made of memory CD8+ T cells sorted from blood. Subset: CD45RO+ cells pooled with CCR7-negative TemRA cells. The chain uses TRBV25-1 and TRBJ1-5; D perhaps matches TRBD1 (6 bases). The CDR3 coding sequence is TGTGCCAGCTCACAGGGTAACAATCAGCCCCAGCATTTT. Its translation: CASSQGNNQPQHF. The entire variable domain, with the rest obtained from reference TRBV25-1 and TRBJ1-5, is as follows: EADIYQTPRYLVIGTGKKITLECSQTMGHDKMYWYQQDPGMELHLIHYSYGVNSTEKGDLSSESTVSRIRTEHFPLTLESARPSHTSQYLCASSQGNNQPQHFGDGTRLSIL.